This T cell receptor (beta chain) was profiled in a study of T cells in localized non-small cell lung cancer. This clone is large within its sample. Data came from immunoSEQ multiplex PCR; TCRdb stores just in-frame clones and leaves some out. The sample contains about 1,500 clones, 30% to 40% of which appear only once. J gave up 0 bases and V 5 bases, and 8 bases lay outside the gene matches. The CDR3 is 18 amino acids. The V gene's germline CDR1 is SGHNT and CDR2 YENEEA. The sample in question was lung tumor tissue, obtained before any cancer treatment. V is TRBV11-3 and J is TRBJ2-1; TRBD2 matches at 12 bases. This TCR was sampled from a woman aged 35 to 75 with stage I squamous cell lung carcinoma. The CDR3 spells CASSVTSGGYLSYNEQFF. As DNA, the CDR3 is TGTGCCAGCAGCGTGACTAGCGGGGGTTACCTCTCCTACAATGAGCAGTTCTTC.